This TCR beta chain was profiled in a study of OX40 agonist ivuxolimab in advanced cancers. TCRdb's table, derived via immunoSEQ multiplex PCR, lists solely in-frame clones and lacks some. Among more than 45,000 clones listed, around 83% were seen once. The germline CDR1 and CDR2 sequences are SEHNR and FQNEAQ (reference sequence). V gave up 4 bases and J gave up 3 bases; unmatched junction bases: 0. There are 13 residues in the CDR3. This clone is a singleton in its sample. Sequencing was performed on CD4+ or CD8+ T cells sorted from blood, taken in a trial of the OX40 agonist ivuxolimab. The chain couples TRBV7-9 to TRBJ2-7, with 10 bases lining up with TRBD1. The clonotype originates from an adult with an advanced solid tumor such as melanoma, head and neck, liver or kidney cancer. The CDR3 DNA sequence: TGTGCCAGCAGCTGGGACAGGGGCTACGAGCAGTACTTC. Encoded protein: CASSWDRGYEQYF.